Listed below are T cell receptor beta chains from one sample, sequenced in a study of human CD8 memory T cell subsets. Each CDR3 protein gets one entry in TCRdb, which reprocessed the 5' RACE reads and gives no DNA. This sample's clone table lists about 4,800 distinct CDR3 sequences. The sequenced sample was CD8+ effector memory T cells (TEM) sorted from PBMCs. The receptors derive from a human donor in good health. Each CDR3 is given with its conserved first and last residue. Where a row states a size, it is once, few, many or the class of an expanded clone; other rows omit it.

clone_size j_call v_call cdr3_aa
NA TRBJ2-5 TRBV15 CATSREGSVETQYF
NA TRBJ2-3 TRBV4-2 CASSQESGLGADTQYF
NA TRBJ2-1 TRBV20-1 CSALQGDSSYNEQFF
medium-sized TRBJ2-2 TRBV20-1 CSARDIAGDTGELFF
NA TRBJ2-7 TRBV27 CASSLNPYEQYF
medium-sized TRBJ1-5 TRBV28 CASSFARDSFNQPQHF
NA TRBJ2-1 TRBV6-4 CASSEGTSYNEQFF
NA TRBJ2-6 TRBV6-2/TRBV6-3 CASSYRSSGANVLTF
NA TRBJ2-1 TRBV6-4 CASSDGGERYNEQFF
NA TRBJ1-4 TRBV4-3 CASSQERGTGQEKLFF
NA TRBJ2-7 TRBV6-5 CASSYSAEGGHEQYF
NA TRBJ2-3 TRBV4-3 CASSQDRSGGPSDTQYF
NA TRBJ1-1 TRBV6-1 CASSEGQEGTEAFF
NA TRBJ1-2 TRBV6-4 CASSDSAGTGTNGYTF
NA TRBJ1-5 TRBV30 CAWSADGVNQPQHF
NA TRBJ1-5 TRBV4-1 CASSQEAGVVNQPQHF
NA TRBJ2-7 TRBV28 CASSFPLAGGQSYEQYF
NA TRBJ2-1 TRBV28 CASSLNGLAGSEQFF
NA TRBJ2-1 TRBV19 CASSGTSGYDEQFF
NA TRBJ2-3 TRBV6-1 CASSELADTDTQYF
NA TRBJ2-7 TRBV4-1 CASSQESQGSSYEQYF
NA TRBJ2-7 TRBV20-1 CSASFFLEGTSGKRKYF
NA TRBJ1-6 TRBV12-3/TRBV12-4 CASSPRPAINSPLHF
medium-sized TRBJ2-2 TRBV6-4 CASSDSSTSTGELFF
NA TRBJ2-1 TRBV3-1 CASSQDLDPINEQFF
NA TRBJ1-2 TRBV20-1 CSARAGPGDMGGYTF
NA TRBJ2-2 TRBV6-4 CASSDSEAGSAGELFF
NA TRBJ2-3 TRBV15 CATSRDRAGGADTQYF
NA TRBJ2-1 TRBV19 CASSILQNEQFF
NA TRBJ2-1 TRBV5-1 CASSPESQGWVTSGSPHNEQFF
NA TRBJ2-2 TRBV18 CASSPTGTSGTTGELFF
NA TRBJ1-1 TRBV20-1 CSASVDEIGAFF
medium-sized TRBJ2-2 TRBV6-4 CASSDTNTGELFF
NA TRBJ1-1 TRBV7-2 CASSGEGRWNWYTEAFF
medium-sized TRBJ2-7 TRBV7-3 CASSLLSGPYEQYF
NA TRBJ2-1 TRBV7-8 CASSPGLAGNEQFF
medium-sized TRBJ1-2 TRBV27 CASSLSADAGYTF
medium-sized TRBJ2-7 TRBV6-2/TRBV6-3 CASSPDGTNPYEQYF
NA TRBJ2-7 TRBV20-1 CSALSGGEIHEQYF
NA TRBJ2-7 TRBV4-1 CASSQDLGTGSYEQYF
NA TRBJ2-5 TRBV15 CATATGRLPQETQYF
medium-sized TRBJ2-7 TRBV6-5 CASSLSGEGYEQYF
NA TRBJ2-7 TRBV6-2/TRBV6-3 CATQSEAGGSYEQYF
NA TRBJ2-1 TRBV18 CASSPATGSNEQFF
NA TRBJ2-1 TRBV15 CATSRVGMGAGAYNEQFF
medium-sized TRBJ2-6 TRBV15 CATSRDHRSGANVLTF
NA TRBJ2-3 TRBV25-1 CASSPTGGRTDTQYF